This TCR beta chain is drawn from a study of shared clonotypes between healthy human individuals. Study-wide findings and caveats: Sorted-subset sequencing was shown by rarefaction to be incomplete despite large depth.

With regard to this clone: Antigen specificity is unknown.

This CDR3 region has 14 residues. Germline V gives CDR1 MGHRA, CDR2 YSYEKL. Trimming cost V 4 bases and J 2 bases, with 12 bases left between them. CD8 cells classed as naive were CD45RO-negative and positively selected for CCR7, excluding terminally differentiated effector memory CD45RA+ cells. Only in-frame clones appear in the TCRdb table, and some are missing; sequencing was by immunoSEQ multiplex PCR. The sample has about 610,000 clones, approximately 96% seen once. This rearrangement joins TRBV4-1 to TRBJ2-7, with a possible D match to TRBD1 (6 bases). The material sequenced was naive CD8+ T cells sorted from blood. The sequence came from a woman between 25 and 40 years old in good health. CDR3 DNA sequence: TGCGCCAGCAGCCTCGGGACATCAACCTACGAGCAGTACTTC. Residues: CASSLGTSTYEQYF.